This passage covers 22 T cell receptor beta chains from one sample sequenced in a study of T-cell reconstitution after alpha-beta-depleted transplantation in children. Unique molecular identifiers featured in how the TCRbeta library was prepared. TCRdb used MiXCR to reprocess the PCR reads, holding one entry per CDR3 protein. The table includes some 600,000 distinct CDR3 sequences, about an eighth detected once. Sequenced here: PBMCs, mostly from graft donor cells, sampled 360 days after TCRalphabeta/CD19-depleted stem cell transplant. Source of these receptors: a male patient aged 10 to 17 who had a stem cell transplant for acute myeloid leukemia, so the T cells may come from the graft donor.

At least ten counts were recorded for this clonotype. The CDR3 region is CASSPTAGETQYF. In nucleotides, the CDR3 is TGTGCCAGCAGTCCGACAGCCGGGGAGACCCAGTACTTC. The chain has TRBV12-3 or TRBV12-4 and TRBJ2-5; a weak D match, TRBD1 (5 bases). The germline V and J ends were trimmed by 5 bases and 5 bases, with 12 bases remaining between them. The CDR3 has 13 residues.

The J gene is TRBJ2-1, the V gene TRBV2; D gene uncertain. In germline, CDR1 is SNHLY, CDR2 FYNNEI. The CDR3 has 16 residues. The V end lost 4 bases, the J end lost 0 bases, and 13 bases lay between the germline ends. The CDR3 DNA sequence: TGTGCCAGCAGTGTTCCTGGGATAAGCTCCTACAATGAGCAGTTCTTC. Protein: CASSVPGISSYNEQFF.

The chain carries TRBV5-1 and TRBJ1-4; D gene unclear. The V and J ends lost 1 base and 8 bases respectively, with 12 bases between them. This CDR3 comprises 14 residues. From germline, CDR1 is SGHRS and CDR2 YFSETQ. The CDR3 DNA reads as TGCGCCAGCAGCTTGCGGGCAGGAACCGAAAAACTGTTTTTT. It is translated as CASSLRAGTEKLFF.

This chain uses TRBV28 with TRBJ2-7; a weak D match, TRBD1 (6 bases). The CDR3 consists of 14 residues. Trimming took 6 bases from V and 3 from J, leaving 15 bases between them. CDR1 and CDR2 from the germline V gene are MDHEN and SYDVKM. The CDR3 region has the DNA TGTGCCAGCAGGTTCCGGACAGCGGTCTACGAGCAGTACTTC. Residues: CASRFRTAVYEQYF.

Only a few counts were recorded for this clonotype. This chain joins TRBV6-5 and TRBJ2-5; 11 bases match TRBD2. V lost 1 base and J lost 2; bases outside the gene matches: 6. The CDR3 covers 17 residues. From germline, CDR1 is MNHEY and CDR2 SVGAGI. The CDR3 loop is CASSYYTLAGVQETQYF. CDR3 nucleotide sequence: TGTGCCAGCAGTTACTATACACTAGCGGGAGTTCAAGAGACCCAGTACTTC.

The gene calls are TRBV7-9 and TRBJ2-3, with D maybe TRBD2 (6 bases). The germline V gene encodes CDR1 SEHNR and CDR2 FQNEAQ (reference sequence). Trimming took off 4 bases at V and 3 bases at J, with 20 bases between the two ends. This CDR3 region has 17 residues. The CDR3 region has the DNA TGTGCCAGCAGCTCCGCTGGAGGGCCCTCTGGTACAGATACGCAGTATTTT. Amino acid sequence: CASSSAGGPSGTDTQYF.

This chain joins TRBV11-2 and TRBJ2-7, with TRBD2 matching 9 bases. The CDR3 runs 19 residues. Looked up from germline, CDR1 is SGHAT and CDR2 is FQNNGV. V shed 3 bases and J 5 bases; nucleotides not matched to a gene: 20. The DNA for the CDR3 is TGTGCCAGCAGCTTTACGGCGAGGGTTAGCGGGAGATCAAGGGACGAGCAGTACTTC. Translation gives CASSFTARVSGRSRDEQYF.

The chain's CDR3 is CASSLKLEQFF. For the CDR3, the DNA is TGTGCCAGCAGCTTAAAGCTTGAGCAGTTCTTC. The chain links TRBV7-2 to TRBJ2-1; D is uncertain. The CDR3 contains 11 residues. V was shortened by 2 bases and J by 9 bases, with 5 bases between the two germline ends. From germline, CDR1 is SGHTA and CDR2 FQGNSA. Variable domain in full (rest from reference TRBV7-2 and TRBJ2-1): GAGVSQSPSNKVTEKGKDVELRCDPISGHTALYWYRQSLGQGLEFLIYFQGNSAPDKSGLPSDRFSAERTGGSVSTLTIQRTQQEDSAVYLCASSLKLEQFFGPGTRLTVL.

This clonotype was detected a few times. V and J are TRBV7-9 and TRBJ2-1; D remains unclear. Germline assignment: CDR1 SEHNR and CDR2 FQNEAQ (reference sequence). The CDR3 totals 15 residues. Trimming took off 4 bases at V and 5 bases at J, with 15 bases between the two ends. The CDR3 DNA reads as TGTGCCAGCAGCTCCCATCCCCGGGTCCACAATGAGCAGTTCTTC. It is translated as CASSSHPRVHNEQFF. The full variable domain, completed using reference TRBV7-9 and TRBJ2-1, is DTGVSQNPRHKITKRGQNVTFRCDPISEHNRLYWYRQTLGQGPEFLTYFQNEAQLEKSRLLSDRFSAERPKGSFSTLEIQRTEQGDSAMYLCASSSHPRVHNEQFFGPGTRLTVL.

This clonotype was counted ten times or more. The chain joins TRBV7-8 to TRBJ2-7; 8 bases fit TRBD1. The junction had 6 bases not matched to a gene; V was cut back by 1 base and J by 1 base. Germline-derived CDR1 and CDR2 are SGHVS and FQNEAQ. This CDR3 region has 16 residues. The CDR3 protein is CASSLGGRGQSYEQYF. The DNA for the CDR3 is TGTGCCAGCAGCTTAGGGGGCAGGGGGCAATCCTACGAGCAGTACTTC.

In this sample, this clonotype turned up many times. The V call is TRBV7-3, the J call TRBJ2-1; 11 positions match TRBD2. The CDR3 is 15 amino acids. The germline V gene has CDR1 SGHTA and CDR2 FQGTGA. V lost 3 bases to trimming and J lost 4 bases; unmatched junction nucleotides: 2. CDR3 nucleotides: TGTGCCAGCAGCTTCCGACTAGCGGGATACAATGAGCAGTTCTTC. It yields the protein CASSFRLAGYNEQFF.

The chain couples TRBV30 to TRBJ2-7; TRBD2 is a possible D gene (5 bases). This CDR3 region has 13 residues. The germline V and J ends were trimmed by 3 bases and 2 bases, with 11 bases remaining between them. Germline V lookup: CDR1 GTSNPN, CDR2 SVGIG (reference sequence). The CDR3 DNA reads TGTGCCTGGAGGACCCCGAGGGCCTACGAGCAGTACTTC. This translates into CAWRTPRAYEQYF.

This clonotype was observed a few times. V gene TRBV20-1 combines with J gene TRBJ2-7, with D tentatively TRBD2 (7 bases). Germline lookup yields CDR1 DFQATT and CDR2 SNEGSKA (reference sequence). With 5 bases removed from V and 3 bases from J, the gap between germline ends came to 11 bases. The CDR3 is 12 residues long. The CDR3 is CSAAGAGYEQYF. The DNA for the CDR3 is TGCAGTGCTGCGGGGGCGGGCTACGAGCAGTACTTC.

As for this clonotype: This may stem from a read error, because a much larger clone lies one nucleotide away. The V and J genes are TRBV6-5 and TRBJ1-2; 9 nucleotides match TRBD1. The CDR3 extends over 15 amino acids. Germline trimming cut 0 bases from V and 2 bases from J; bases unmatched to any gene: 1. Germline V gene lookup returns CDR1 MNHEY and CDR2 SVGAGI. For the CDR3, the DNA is TGTGCCAGCAGTTACTCCGGGACAGGGAACTATGGCTACACCTTC. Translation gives CASSYSGTGNYGYTF.

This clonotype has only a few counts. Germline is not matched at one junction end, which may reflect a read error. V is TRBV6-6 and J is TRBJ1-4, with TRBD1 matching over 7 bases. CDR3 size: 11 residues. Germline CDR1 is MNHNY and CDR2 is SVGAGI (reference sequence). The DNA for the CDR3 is TGTGCCAGCAGTTACCGGGACAGACTCCTCTTT. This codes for CASSYRDRLLF.

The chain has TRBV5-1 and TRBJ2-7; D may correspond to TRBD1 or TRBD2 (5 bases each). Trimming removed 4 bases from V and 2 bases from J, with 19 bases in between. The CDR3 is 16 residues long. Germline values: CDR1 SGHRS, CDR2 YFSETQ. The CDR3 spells CASSPPPGTPTYEQYF. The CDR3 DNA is TGCGCCAGCAGCCCCCCGCCCGGGACCCCTACCTACGAGCAGTACTTC.

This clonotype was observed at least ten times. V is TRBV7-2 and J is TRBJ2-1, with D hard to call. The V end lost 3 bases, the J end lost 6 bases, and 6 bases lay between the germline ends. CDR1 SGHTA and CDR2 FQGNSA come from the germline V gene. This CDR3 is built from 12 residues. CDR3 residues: CASSLLSNEQFF. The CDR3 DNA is TGTGCCAGCAGCTTGTTAAGCAATGAGCAGTTCTTC.

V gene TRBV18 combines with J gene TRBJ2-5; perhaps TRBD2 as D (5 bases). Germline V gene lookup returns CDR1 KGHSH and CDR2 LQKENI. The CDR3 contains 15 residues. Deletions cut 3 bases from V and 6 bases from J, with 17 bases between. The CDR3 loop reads CASSPLESSGKTQYF. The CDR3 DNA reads TGTGCCAGCTCACCCCTTGAAAGCTCGGGGAAGACCCAGTACTTC.

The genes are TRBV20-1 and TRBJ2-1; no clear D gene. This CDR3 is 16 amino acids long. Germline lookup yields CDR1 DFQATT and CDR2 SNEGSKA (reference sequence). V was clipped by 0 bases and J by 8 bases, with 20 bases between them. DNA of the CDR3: TGCAGTGCTAGAGATCATGATAGCCCCTACCCCTATGAGCAGTTCTTC. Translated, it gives CSARDHDSPYPYEQFF.

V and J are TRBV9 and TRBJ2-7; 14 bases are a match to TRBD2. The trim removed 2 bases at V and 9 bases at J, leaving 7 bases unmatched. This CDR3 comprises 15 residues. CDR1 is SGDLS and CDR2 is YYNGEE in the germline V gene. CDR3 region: CASSVTGTSGSGQYF. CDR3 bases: TGTGCCAGCAGCGTCACCGGGACTAGCGGGAGCGGGCAGTACTTC. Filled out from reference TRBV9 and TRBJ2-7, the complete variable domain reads DSGVTQTPKHLITATGQRVTLRCSPRSGDLSVYWYQQSLDQGLQFLIQYYNGEERAKGNILERFSAQQFPDLHSELNLSSLELGDSALYFCASSVTGTSGSGQYFGPGTRLTVT.

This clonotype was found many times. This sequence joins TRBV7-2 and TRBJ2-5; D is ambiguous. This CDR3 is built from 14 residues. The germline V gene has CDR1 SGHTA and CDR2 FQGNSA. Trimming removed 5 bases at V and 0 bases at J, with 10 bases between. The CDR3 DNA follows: TGTGCCAGCAGCCGACCATTGTACCAAGAGACCCAGTACTTC. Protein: CASSRPLYQETQYF. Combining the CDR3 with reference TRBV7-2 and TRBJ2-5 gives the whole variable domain GAGVSQSPSNKVTEKGKDVELRCDPISGHTALYWYRQSLGQGLEFLIYFQGNSAPDKSGLPSDRFSAERTGGSVSTLTIQRTQQEDSAVYLCASSRPLYQETQYFGPGTRLLVL.

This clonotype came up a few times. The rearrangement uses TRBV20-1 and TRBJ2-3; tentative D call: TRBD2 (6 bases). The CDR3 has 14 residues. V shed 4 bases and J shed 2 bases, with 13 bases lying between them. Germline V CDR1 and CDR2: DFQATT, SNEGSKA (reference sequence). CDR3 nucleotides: TGCAGTGCTATTGGGCGGGAATACACAGATACGCAGTATTTT. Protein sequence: CSAIGREYTDTQYF.